This is a list of T cell receptor beta chains from one sample in a study of CD8 T cells in ankylosing spondylitis. TCRdb fed the 5' RACE reads into MiXCR, producing one record per CDR3 protein. The data show around 180,000 distinct CDR3 sequences, approximately 18% seen once. Sequenced sample: blood, either unsorted or a sorted T cell fraction (not recorded which). Receptor source: a male donor between 5 and 35 years old with ankylosing spondylitis or in good health (not recorded which). Each CDR3 is given with its conserved first and last residue.

v_call	cdr3_aa
TRBV27	CASSLIVPASNQPQHF
TRBV18	CASSPPSLNEQFF
TRBV10-3	CAIRLLADTDTQYF
TRBV20-1	CSARPHSRLAGTSYEQYF
TRBV27	CASSLSANYGYTF
TRBV7-8	CASRARGHEQFF
TRBV4-2	CASSPNPGPETQYF
TRBV20-1	CSATPSGLAEEQYF
TRBV15	CATSRDKYSANTEAFF
TRBV29-1	CSAGQSKNIQYF
TRBV29-1	CSVVGLVYGYTF
TRBV6-1	CASNSNYEQYF
TRBV2	CASSAKFGTGELFF
TRBV9	CASSVSGIQGDTQYF
TRBV27	CASSLLGRGGQPQHF
TRBV5-1	CASSPGQGAVTDTQYF
TRBV12-3/TRBV12-4	CASRVTSGRYNEQFF
TRBV20-1	CSARSGAGNQPQHF
TRBV20-1	CSARDPGGRETQYF
TRBV6-2/TRBV6-3	CASRERLAGGLEQFF
TRBV6-1	CASSSGNYYEQYF
TRBV7-6	CASSLVGREQYF
TRBV5-1	CASSPYNLAGGLAKNIQYF
TRBV29-1	CSVGSYEQYF
TRBV5-1	CASSFGTGYEQYF
TRBV7-9	CASTGQTGKLFF
TRBV2	CASRKSSSVSSYNEQFF
TRBV27	CASGYRGNEQFF
TRBV10-3	CAISERALADNTGELFF
TRBV10-3	CAISESKEKLFF
TRBV10-2	CASSDIGNTQYF
TRBV20-1	CSASDGAGEQFF
TRBV12-3/TRBV12-4	CASSSLAGRLNTGELFF
TRBV5-1	CASSLTVTNEETQYF
TRBV20-1	CSATKGASVGEQFF
TRBV12-3/TRBV12-4	CASSFERLTYNEQFF
TRBV20-1	CRARDYTYSNQPQHF